This T cell receptor (beta chain) was obtained from a study of T cell clonotyping in hematopoietic cell transplantation. This clone was seen more than once but under ten times. As yet, its antigen is unknown. Overall study findings and caveats: CD4 and CD8 repertoire contributions could not be separated without sorting.

Profiling relied on immunoSEQ multiplex PCR, and the TCRdb table lists in-frame clones only, not all of them. The sample holds approximately 9,300 clones, about half seen once. This specimen was peripheral blood mononuclear cells, taken 100 days after allogeneic stem cell transplant. This TCR was sampled from a female patient between 50 and 60 years old who had an allogeneic stem cell transplant from an unrelated donor, so the T cells may come from the graft donor. Some clones in this sample may be carry-over from other donors' samples.

The CDR3 DNA follows: TGTGCCAGCAGCCCGGGACCCCTAAGGGTGGGGGCCAACGTCCTGACTTTC. It codes for CASSPGPLRVGANVLTF. This chain connects TRBV5-6 to TRBJ2-6, with D perhaps matching TRBD1 or TRBD2 (5 bases each). The germline V and J ends were trimmed by 4 bases and 4 bases, with 18 bases remaining between them. This CDR3 is built from 17 residues. Germline V gene data show CDR1 as SGHDT and CDR2 as YYEEEE.